There are a few counts of the clone carrying this TCR beta chain. V lost 4 bases, J lost 0 bases, and 8 bases lay in between. The CDR3 has 13 residues. Germline CDR1 and CDR2: DFQATT and SNEGSKA (reference sequence). The sample comes from a study of kidney transplant recipient with SARS-CoV-2 infection. TCRdb reprocessed the reads with MiXCR, giving one entry per CDR3 protein. The sample holds approximately 240,000 distinct CDR3 sequences, around 26% seen once. The sample in question was a blood sample, obtained at baseline and between days 110 and 120 from a kidney transplant recipient. V usage is TRBV20-1 and J usage is TRBJ2-3; D ambiguous. This receptor was taken from a young adult male patient who had COVID-19 and was a kidney transplant recipient. Some T cells could come from the graft donor. The CDR3 sequence is CSAKKFSTDTQYF. The CDR3 DNA sequence: TGCAGTGCTAAAAAATTTAGCACAGATACGCAGTATTTT.